Presented here are 2 T cell receptor beta chains from one specimen sequenced in a study of CD8+ T cells in alopecia areata. Isolated RNA was reverse transcribed into cDNA used as the sequencing template. Using immunoSEQ multiplex PCR, the repertoire was profiled, and TCRdb retains in-frame clones only, with some absent. This sample carries about 190,000 clones, roughly three fifths of them seen once, and the ten largest clones take less than 0.8%. Stated treatment: oral pan-JAK inhibitor, 5-10 mg twice daily. Sequenced material: CD4+ T cells sorted from blood, taken at week 4, from a patient treated with tofacitinib. The receptors originated from a human donor with alopecia areata.

This clone has a handful of counts. The rearrangement uses TRBV4-1 and TRBJ2-7; perhaps TRBD1 as D (6 bases). This CDR3 contains 15 residues. CDR1 and CDR2 (germline): MGHRA, YSYEKL. Trimming removed 1 base from V and 3 bases from J, with 13 bases in between. Written as DNA, the CDR3 is TGCGCCAGCAGCCAAGGCCTCGGACAGATCTACGAGCAGTACTTC. This sequence encodes CASSQGLGQIYEQYF.

This sequence joins TRBV30 and TRBJ2-7; 7 bases are shared with TRBD1. Trimming at V came to 3 bases and at J to 2 bases, leaving 7 bases not matched to a gene. Germline CDR1 and CDR2: GTSNPN and SVGIG (reference sequence). The CDR3 is made up of 14 amino acids. Here the CDR3 DNA reads TGTGCCTGGAGCCGGGACAGCACAACCTACGAGCAGTACTTC. It is translated as CAWSRDSTTYEQYF.